Included here is one TCR beta chain sequence, with context. The sample is drawn from a study of T-cell reconstitution after alpha-beta-depleted transplantation in children. Germline assignment: CDR1 SNHLY and CDR2 FYNNEI. The CDR3 is 14 amino acids. V dropped 6 bases and J dropped 10; count of bases not matched to a gene: 7. A library of TCRbeta sequences, prepared with unique molecular identifiers, was generated. TCRdb ran MiXCR on the PCR reads and lists one entry per CDR3 protein. The sample comprises about 400,000 distinct CDR3 sequences, 13% of which are singletons, and roughly 4.5% rests with the top ten.

This chain uses TRBV2 with TRBJ1-6; TRBD1 matches 9 bases. The TCR sequence derives from a human donor who donated a stem cell graft to a child with Fanconi anemia. Sequences were derived from PBMCs, sampled from the stem cell graft. This CDR3 is CASREGQGVSPLHF. Written as DNA, the CDR3 is TGTGCCAGCAGAGAGGGACAGGGCGTCTCACCCCTCCACTTT.